The clone carrying this TCR beta chain was seen ten or more times. The germline gives CDR1 MDHEN, CDR2 SYDVKM. The CDR3 is 15 amino acids. V was pared by 3 bases and J by 0 bases, with 11 bases between. This entry belongs to a study of blood T cells in healthy people across ages. A sample-barcoded 5' primer and a J-beta primer mix were used in a second PCR of roughly 6 to 11 cycles. Via MiXCR, TCRdb re-called the 5' RACE reads, giving one row per CDR3 protein. The sample comprises fewer than 950,000 distinct CDR3 sequences, around 36% of which are singletons, and approximately 13% rests with the top ten.

The chain joins TRBV28 to TRBJ1-2; tentative D call: TRBD1 (5 bases). The sample comprised blood. The TCR sequence derives from a man younger than 35 in good health. The CDR3 here is CASSFGHRANYGYTF. In DNA, the CDR3 is TGTGCCAGCAGTTTCGGACACCGAGCTAACTATGGCTACACCTTC.